This passage covers 20 T cell receptor beta chains from one sample sequenced in a study of cytomegalovirus exposure and HLA in healthy donors. The primer mix had 60 Vbeta and 13 Jbeta primers. Generated by immunoSEQ multiplex PCR, the TCRdb table keeps only in-frame clones and is missing some. The sample has 150,000 to 200,000 clones; approximately 84% are singletons. Sequencing input: PBMCs. The receptors stem from a girl less than two years old in good health and CMV-seronegative.

The J gene is TRBJ2-5, the V gene TRBV15, with TRBD2 matching 12 bases. V was clipped by 3 bases and J by 7 bases; unmatched bases: 3. Germline CDR1 and CDR2: LNHNV and YYDKDF (reference sequence). The CDR3 extends over 14 amino acids. The CDR3 sequence is CATSRTSGSGTQYF. For the CDR3, the DNA is TGTGCCACCAGCAGGACTAGCGGGAGTGGGACCCAGTACTTC.

The chain joins TRBV11-2 to TRBJ2-7; D is possibly TRBD2 (6 bases). The CDR3 consists of 15 residues. Germline assignment: CDR1 SGHAT and CDR2 FQNNGV. V lost 1 base and J lost 0, with 10 bases in between. CDR3 residues: CASSLVRGPSYEQYF. CDR3 nucleotide sequence: TGTGCCAGCAGCTTAGTGCGGGGCCCCTCCTACGAGCAGTACTTC.

To note about this clone: The junction departs from germline at one end; a sequencing error may be responsible. The J gene is TRBJ1-2, the V gene TRBV5-4; D is possibly TRBD1 (6 bases). Looked up from germline, CDR1 is SGHNT and CDR2 is YYREEE (reference sequence). The CDR3 has 12 residues. The CDR3 sequence is CPRNMGGGGYTF. DNA for the CDR3: TGTCCCAGAAACATGGGAGGGGGGGGCTACACCTTC.

The genes are TRBV10-3 and TRBJ2-1; a weak D match, TRBD2 (6 bases). CDR3 size: 19 residues. Germline V gene sequence: CDR1 ENHRY, CDR2 SYGVKD. V lost 6 bases to trimming and J lost 6 bases, with 30 bases between them. The CDR3 DNA sequence: TGTGCCATCAGCGAAACTGTCCCGGGTCGGCGGGGCAGAGGCAATGAGCAGTTCTTC. Translation gives CAISETVPGRRGRGNEQFF.

The gene calls are TRBV6-1 and TRBJ2-1; TRBD2 matches at 8 bases. CDR1 is MNHNS, CDR2 SASEGT, per germline. V was pared by 2 bases and J by 14 bases, with 11 bases of the junction left unmatched. This CDR3 has 14 residues. The CDR3 coding sequence is TGTGCCAGCAGTGAAACGGGACTAGGGCCGTCTGAGTTCTTC. As protein: CASSETGLGPSEFF.

The chain combines TRBV4-2 with TRBJ2-7; 7 bases align to TRBD2. CDR1 is LGHNA, CDR2 YNFKEQ, per germline. V shed 4 bases and J 4 bases; nucleotides not matched to a gene: 7. The CDR3 is 14 residues long. This CDR3 is CASSPGLVGYEQYF. CDR3 nucleotide sequence: TGTGCCAGCAGCCCCGGACTAGTAGGATACGAGCAGTACTTC.

V and J are TRBV27 and TRBJ2-1; D unresolved. This CDR3 is built from 13 residues. The V and J ends lost 6 bases and 9 bases respectively, with 15 bases between them. CDR1 and CDR2 from the germline V gene are MNHEY and SMNVEV (reference sequence). CDR3 sequence reads: CASRPGDESEQFF. Written as DNA, the CDR3 is TGTGCCAGCAGGCCAGGCGATGAGAGTGAGCAGTTCTTC.

This clone has a handful of counts. The rearrangement joins TRBV5-1 to TRBJ2-3; TRBD2 aligns across 11 bases. The trim removed 3 bases at V and 0 bases at J, leaving 3 bases unmatched. This CDR3 has 16 residues. CDR1 SGHRS and CDR2 YFSETQ come from the germline V gene. CDR3 in amino acids: CASSSGLAASTDTQYF. The DNA for the CDR3 is TGCGCCAGCAGCTCGGGACTAGCGGCCAGCACAGATACGCAGTATTTT.

This rearrangement joins TRBV12-5 to TRBJ2-2; no firm D call. There are 12 residues in the CDR3. Trimming stripped 4 bases from V and 7 bases from J, with 7 bases between. The germline V gene has CDR1 LGHNT and CDR2 FRNRAP. This CDR3 is CASGSPYGELFF. The CDR3 DNA reads as TGTGCTAGTGGTTCCCCCTACGGGGAGCTGTTTTTT.

The chain couples TRBV9 to TRBJ2-3, with 12 bases fitting TRBD2. The CDR3 sequence is 16 residues long. J lost 4 bases, V lost 4 bases, and 7 bases had no gene match. The germline gives CDR1 SGDLS, CDR2 YYNGEE. The chain's CDR3 is CASSTSSGRGPDTQYF. For the CDR3, the DNA is TGTGCCAGCAGCACCTCTAGCGGGAGGGGTCCAGATACGCAGTATTTT.

The V gene is TRBV4-1, the J gene TRBJ2-5, with D tentatively TRBD2 (7 bases). V was cut by 0 bases and J by 4 bases, with 15 bases left in between. CDR3 length: 16 residues. In germline, CDR1 is MGHRA, CDR2 YSYEKL. CDR3: CASSQDQRGRGETQYF. CDR3 nucleotides: TGCGCCAGCAGCCAAGATCAGCGGGGCAGGGGAGAGACCCAGTACTTC.

This clone appeared a single time. V usage is TRBV10-3 and J usage is TRBJ2-3, with D unclear. The germline CDR1 and CDR2 sequences are ENHRY and SYGVKD. CDR3 size: 14 residues. With 4 bases removed from V and 2 bases from J, the gap between germline ends came to 10 bases. CDR3 residues: CAISGSADTDTQYF. The CDR3 DNA sequence: TGTGCCATCAGTGGGTCCGCGGACACAGATACGCAGTATTTT.

The chain combines TRBV18 with TRBJ1-3; no firm D call. This CDR3 region has 14 residues. The V gene's germline CDR1 is KGHSH and CDR2 LQKENI. V lost 3 bases and J 2 bases, leaving 8 bases between the germline ends. The DNA of the CDR3 is TGTGCCAGCTCACCGCCAGGAACTGGAAACACCATATATTTT. It codes for CASSPPGTGNTIYF.

The chain has TRBV6-5 and TRBJ1-1; perhaps TRBD1 as D (5 bases). This CDR3 comprises 13 residues. Germline CDR1 is MNHEY and CDR2 is SVGAGI. Trimming took off 6 bases at V and 0 bases at J, with 8 bases between the two ends. The CDR3 spells CASRTAMNTEAFF. As DNA, the CDR3 is TGTGCCAGCAGGACAGCGATGAACACTGAAGCTTTCTTT.

CDR3 region: CAISESMLRDRGNSPLHF. The CDR3 DNA is TGTGCCATCAGTGAGTCGATGTTAAGGGACAGGGGCAATTCACCCCTCCACTTT. The rearrangement joins TRBV10-3 to TRBJ1-6, with 10 bases identical to TRBD1. V lost 0 bases to trimming and J lost 7 bases; unmatched junction nucleotides: 9. Germline CDR1 and CDR2: ENHRY and SYGVKD. This CDR3 spans 18 amino acids.

The V and J genes are TRBV7-2 and TRBJ1-5; 8 bases line up with TRBD1. Trimming removed 5 bases from V and 6 bases from J; junction bases left unmatched: 6. This CDR3 has 14 amino acids. Germline lookup yields CDR1 SGHTA and CDR2 FQGNSA. CDR3 coding DNA: TGTGCCAGCAGCCTCACAGGGGGTAGTCAGCCCCAGCATTTT. Its translation is CASSLTGGSQPQHF. Full variable domain (rest looked up from reference TRBV7-2 and TRBJ1-5): GAGVSQSPSNKVTEKGKDVELRCDPISGHTALYWYRQSLGQGLEFLIYFQGNSAPDKSGLPSDRFSAERTGGSVSTLTIQRTQQEDSAVYLCASSLTGGSQPQHFGDGTRLSIL.

The V call is TRBV9, the J call TRBJ2-1; 7 bases are a match to TRBD2. Germline V gene data show CDR1 as SGDLS and CDR2 as YYNGEE. After removal of 0 bases from V and 2 bases from J, the junction contained 5 bases not matched to a gene. This CDR3 contains 16 residues. The CDR3 DNA follows: TGTGCCAGCAGCGTAGCTGGCGGGAGCCCCTACAATGAGCAGTTCTTC. It specifies CASSVAGGSPYNEQFF. Full variable domain (outside the CDR3, taken from reference TRBV9 and TRBJ2-1): DSGVTQTPKHLITATGQRVTLRCSPRSGDLSVYWYQQSLDQGLQFLIQYYNGEERAKGNILERFSAQQFPDLHSELNLSSLELGDSALYFCASSVAGGSPYNEQFFGPGTRLTVL.

This clone was recorded a few times. V usage is TRBV11-1 and J usage is TRBJ2-7; possibly TRBD1 for D (6 bases). CDR1 and CDR2 (germline): SGHAT, FQDESV (reference sequence). The CDR3 has 12 residues. V gave up 9 bases and J gave up 2 bases, with 11 bases separating them. The DNA of the CDR3 is TGTGCCAGTCAGGGGTCCCCCTACGAGCAGTACTTC. Protein sequence: CASQGSPYEQYF.

The rearrangement joins TRBV4-1 to TRBJ1-4, with D possibly being TRBD1 (6 bases). Trimming took 1 base from V and 4 from J, leaving 10 bases between them. CDR3 size: 15 residues. Germline CDR1 and CDR2: MGHRA and YSYEKL. CDR3 in amino acids: CASSQVRTVNEKLFF. The CDR3 DNA follows: TGCGCCAGCAGCCAAGTGAGGACAGTTAATGAAAAACTGTTTTTT.

This clone was seen just once. The chain carries TRBV6-1 and TRBJ2-5, with D hard to call. CDR1 and CDR2 (germline): MNHNS, SASEGT. The CDR3 extends over 16 amino acids. Trimming took off 2 bases at V and 1 base at J, with 14 bases between the two ends. The CDR3 loop is CASSEIPPRVQETQYF. CDR3 sequence (DNA): TGTGCCAGCAGTGAAATTCCACCTCGGGTCCAAGAGACCCAGTACTTC.